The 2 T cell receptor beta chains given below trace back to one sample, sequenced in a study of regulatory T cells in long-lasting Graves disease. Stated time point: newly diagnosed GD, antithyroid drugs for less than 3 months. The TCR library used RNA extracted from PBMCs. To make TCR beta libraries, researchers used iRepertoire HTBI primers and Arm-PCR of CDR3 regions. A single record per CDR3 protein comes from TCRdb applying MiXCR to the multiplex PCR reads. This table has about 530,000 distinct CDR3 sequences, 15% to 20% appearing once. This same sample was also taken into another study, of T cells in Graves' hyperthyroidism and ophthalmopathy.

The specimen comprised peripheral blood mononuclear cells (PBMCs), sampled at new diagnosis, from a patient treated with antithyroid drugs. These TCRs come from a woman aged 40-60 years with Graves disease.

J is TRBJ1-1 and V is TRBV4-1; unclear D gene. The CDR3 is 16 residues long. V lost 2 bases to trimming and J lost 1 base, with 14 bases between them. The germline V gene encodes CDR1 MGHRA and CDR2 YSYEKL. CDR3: CASSQKGGGWNTEAFF. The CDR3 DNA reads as TGCGCCAGCAGCCAAAAGGGTGGCGGGTGGAACACTGAAGCTTTCTTT.

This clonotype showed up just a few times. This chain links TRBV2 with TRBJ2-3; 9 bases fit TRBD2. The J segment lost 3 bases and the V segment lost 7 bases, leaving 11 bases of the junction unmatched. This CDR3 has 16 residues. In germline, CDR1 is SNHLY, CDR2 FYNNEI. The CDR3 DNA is TGTGCCAGCAATGTTCTGGCTAGCGGGGCGACAGATACGCAGTATTTT. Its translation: CASNVLASGATDTQYF.